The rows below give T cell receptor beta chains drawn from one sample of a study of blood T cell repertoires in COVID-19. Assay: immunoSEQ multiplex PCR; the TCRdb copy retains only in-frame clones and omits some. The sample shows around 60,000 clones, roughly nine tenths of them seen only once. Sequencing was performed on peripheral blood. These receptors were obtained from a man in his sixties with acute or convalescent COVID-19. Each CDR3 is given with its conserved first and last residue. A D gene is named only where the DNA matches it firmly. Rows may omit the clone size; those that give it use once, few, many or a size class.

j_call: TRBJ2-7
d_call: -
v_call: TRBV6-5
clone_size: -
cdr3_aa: CASSYDRMYEQYF
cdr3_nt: TGTGCCAGCAGTTACGACAGAATGTACGAGCAGTACTTC

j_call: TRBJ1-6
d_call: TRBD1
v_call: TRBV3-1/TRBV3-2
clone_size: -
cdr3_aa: CASSPRTGSWSPLHF
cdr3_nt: TGTGCCAGCAGCCCCCGGACAGGGAGTTGGTCACCCCTCCACTTT

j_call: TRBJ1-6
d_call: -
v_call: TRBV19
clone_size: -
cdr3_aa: CASMVGGGNSPLHF
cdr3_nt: TGTGCCAGTATGGTGGGGGGAGGTAATTCACCCCTCCACTTT

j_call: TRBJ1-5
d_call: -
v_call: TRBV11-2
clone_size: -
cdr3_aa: CASSLQGDSNQPQHF
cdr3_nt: TGTGCCAGCAGCTTACAGGGTGATAGCAATCAGCCCCAGCATTTT

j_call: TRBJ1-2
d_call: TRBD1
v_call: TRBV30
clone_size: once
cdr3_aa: CAWGSPGQANYGYTF
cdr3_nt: TGTGCCTGGGGTTCGCCGGGACAGGCTAACTATGGCTACACCTTC

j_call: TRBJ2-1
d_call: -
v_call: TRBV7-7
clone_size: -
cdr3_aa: CASSGHYGGEQFF
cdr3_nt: TGTGCTAGCAGCGGTCACTACGGCGGTGAGCAGTTCTTC

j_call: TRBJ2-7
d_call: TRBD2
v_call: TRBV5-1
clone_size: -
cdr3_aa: CASSNGGFLDEQYF
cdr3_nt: TGCGCCAGCAGCAACGGGGGGTTCCTAGACGAGCAGTACTTC

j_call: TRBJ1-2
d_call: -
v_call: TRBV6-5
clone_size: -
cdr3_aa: CASSPGNYGYTF
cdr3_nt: TGTGCCAGCAGCCCGGGGAACTATGGCTACACCTTC

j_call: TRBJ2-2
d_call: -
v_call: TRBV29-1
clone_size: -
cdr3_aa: CSVEGRANTGELFF
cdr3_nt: TGCAGCGTTGAGGGCAGGGCAAACACCGGGGAGCTGTTTTTT

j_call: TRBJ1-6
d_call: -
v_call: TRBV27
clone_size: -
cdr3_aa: CAIKGGVGSPLHF
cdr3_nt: TGTGCCATCAAGGGAGGGGTCGGTTCACCCCTCCACTTT

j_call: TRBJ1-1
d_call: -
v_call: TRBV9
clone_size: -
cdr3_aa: CASTSSGVNTEAFF
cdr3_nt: TGTGCCAGCACTTCGTCAGGGGTGAACACTGAAGCTTTCTTT

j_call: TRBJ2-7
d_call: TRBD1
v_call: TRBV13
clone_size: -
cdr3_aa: CASSPRQGAYEQYF
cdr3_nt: TGTGCCAGCAGCCCGAGACAGGGCGCCTACGAGCAGTACTTC

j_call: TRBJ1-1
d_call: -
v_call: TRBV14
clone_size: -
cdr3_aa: CASSQEGGTAFF
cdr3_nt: TGTGCCAGCAGCCAAGAGGGAGGAACGGCTTTCTTT

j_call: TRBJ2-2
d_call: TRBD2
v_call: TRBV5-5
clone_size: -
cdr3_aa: CASRPQPGRANTGELFF
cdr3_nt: TGTGCCAGCAGGCCCCAACCGGGGAGGGCAAACACCGGGGAGCTGTTTTTT

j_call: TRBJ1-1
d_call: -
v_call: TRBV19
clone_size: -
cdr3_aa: CASSIRGWNTEAFF
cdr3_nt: TGTGCCAGTAGTATCAGGGGTTGGAACACTGAAGCTTTCTTT

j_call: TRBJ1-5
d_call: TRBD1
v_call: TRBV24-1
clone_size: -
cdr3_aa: CATSPGGQGDQPQHF
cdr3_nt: TGTGCCACCAGCCCGGGGGGACAGGGAGATCAGCCCCAGCATTTT

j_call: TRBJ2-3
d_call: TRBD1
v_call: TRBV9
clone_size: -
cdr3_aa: CASSARTGSTDTQYF
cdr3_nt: TGTGCCAGCAGCGCCAGGACAGGTAGCACAGATACGCAGTATTTT

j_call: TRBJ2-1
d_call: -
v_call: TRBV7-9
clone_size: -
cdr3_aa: CASSLLSGAYNEQFF
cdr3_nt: TGTGCCAGCAGCTTATTGTCAGGGGCCTACAATGAGCAGTTCTTC

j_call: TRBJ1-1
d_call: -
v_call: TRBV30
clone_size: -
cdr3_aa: CAWSVLDSAEAFF
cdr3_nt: TGTGCCTGGAGTGTACTGGATAGCGCTGAAGCTTTCTTT

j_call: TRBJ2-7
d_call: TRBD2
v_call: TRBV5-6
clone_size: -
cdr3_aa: CASSFLAGFDYEQYF
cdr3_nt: TGTGCCAGCAGCTTCTTAGCGGGGTTCGATTACGAGCAGTACTTC

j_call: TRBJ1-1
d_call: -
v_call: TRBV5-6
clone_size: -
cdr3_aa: CASSLDRLGSNTEAFF
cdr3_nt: TGTGCCAGCAGCCTAGACAGGTTGGGTTCGAACACTGAAGCTTTCTTT

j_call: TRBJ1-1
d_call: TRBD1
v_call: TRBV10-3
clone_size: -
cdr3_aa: CATRDRGPYTEAFF
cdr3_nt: TGTGCCACCCGGGACAGGGGGCCTTACACTGAAGCTTTCTTT

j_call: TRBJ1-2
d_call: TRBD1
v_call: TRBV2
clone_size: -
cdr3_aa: CASHPDRANNGYTF
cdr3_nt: TGTGCCAGCCACCCTGACAGGGCGAACAATGGCTACACCTTC

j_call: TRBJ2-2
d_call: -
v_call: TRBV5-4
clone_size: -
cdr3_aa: CASSLVQGRTGELFF
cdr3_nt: TGTGCCAGCAGCTTGGTACAGGGTCGCACCGGGGAGCTGTTTTTT

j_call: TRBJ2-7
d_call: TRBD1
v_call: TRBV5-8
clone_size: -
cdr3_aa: CASSFGQGRYEQYF
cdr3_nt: TGTGCCAGCAGCTTCGGACAGGGTAGGTACGAGCAGTACTTC

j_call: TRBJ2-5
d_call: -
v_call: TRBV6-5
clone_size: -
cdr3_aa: CASSPTPQGYKTQYF
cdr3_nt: TGTGCCAGCAGCCCAACCCCCCAGGGATACAAGACCCAGTACTTC

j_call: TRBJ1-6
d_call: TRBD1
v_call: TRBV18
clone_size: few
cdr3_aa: CASSLDREVSPLHF
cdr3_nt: TGTGCCAGCTCACTGGACAGGGAGGTTTCACCCCTCCACTTT

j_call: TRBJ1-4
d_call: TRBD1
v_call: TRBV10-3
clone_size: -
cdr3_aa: CAISTGTGGDEKLFF
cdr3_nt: TGTGCCATCAGTACCGGGACAGGCGGCGATGAAAAACTGTTTTTT

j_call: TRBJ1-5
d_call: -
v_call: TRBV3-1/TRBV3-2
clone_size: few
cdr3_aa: CASSQDLYSNQPQHF
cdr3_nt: TGTGCCAGCAGCCAAGACCTGTATAGCAATCAGCCCCAGCATTTT

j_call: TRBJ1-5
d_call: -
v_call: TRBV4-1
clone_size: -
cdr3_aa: CASRLGLNSNQPQHF
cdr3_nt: TGCGCCAGCAGGCTTGGACTAAACAGCAATCAGCCCCAGCATTTT

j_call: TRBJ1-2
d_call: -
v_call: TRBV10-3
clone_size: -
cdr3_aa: CAISAGADYGYTF
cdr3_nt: TGTGCCATCAGCGCAGGGGCCGACTATGGCTACACCTTC

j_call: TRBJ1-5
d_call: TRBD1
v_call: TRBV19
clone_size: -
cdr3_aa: CASSGQGSRQPQHF
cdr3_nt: TGTGCCAGTAGTGGACAGGGGAGTAGACAGCCCCAGCATTTT

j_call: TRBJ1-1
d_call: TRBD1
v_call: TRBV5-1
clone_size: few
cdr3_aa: CASSYNSYRGNTEAFF
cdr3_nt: TGCGCCAGCAGCTATAACTCATACAGGGGGAACACTGAAGCTTTCTTT

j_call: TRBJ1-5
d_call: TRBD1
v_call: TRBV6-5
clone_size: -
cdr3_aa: CASSDSGQVLGAQHF
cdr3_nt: TGTGCCAGCAGTGACTCGGGACAGGTTTTGGGGGCCCAGCATTTT

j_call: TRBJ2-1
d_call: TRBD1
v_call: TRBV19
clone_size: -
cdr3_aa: CASSIEGDRAPYNEQFF
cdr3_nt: TGTGCCAGTAGTATAGAGGGGGACAGGGCCCCCTACAATGAGCAGTTCTTC

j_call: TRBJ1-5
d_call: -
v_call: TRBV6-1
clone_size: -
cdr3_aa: CASSEARSNQPQHF
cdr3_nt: TGTGCCAGCAGTGAAGCTCGGAGCAATCAGCCCCAGCATTTT

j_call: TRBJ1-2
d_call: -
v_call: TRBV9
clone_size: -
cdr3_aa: CASGGGSYGYTF
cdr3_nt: TGTGCCAGCGGCGGAGGGTCGTATGGCTACACCTTC

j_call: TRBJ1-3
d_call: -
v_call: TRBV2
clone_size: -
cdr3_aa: CASSLEGSGNTIYF
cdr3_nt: TGTGCCAGCAGTCTGGAGGGTTCAGGAAACACCATATATTTT

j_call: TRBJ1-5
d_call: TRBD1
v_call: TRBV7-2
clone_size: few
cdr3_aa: CASSLTGFQPQHF
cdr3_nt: TGTGCCAGCAGCCTGACAGGGTTCCAGCCCCAGCATTTT